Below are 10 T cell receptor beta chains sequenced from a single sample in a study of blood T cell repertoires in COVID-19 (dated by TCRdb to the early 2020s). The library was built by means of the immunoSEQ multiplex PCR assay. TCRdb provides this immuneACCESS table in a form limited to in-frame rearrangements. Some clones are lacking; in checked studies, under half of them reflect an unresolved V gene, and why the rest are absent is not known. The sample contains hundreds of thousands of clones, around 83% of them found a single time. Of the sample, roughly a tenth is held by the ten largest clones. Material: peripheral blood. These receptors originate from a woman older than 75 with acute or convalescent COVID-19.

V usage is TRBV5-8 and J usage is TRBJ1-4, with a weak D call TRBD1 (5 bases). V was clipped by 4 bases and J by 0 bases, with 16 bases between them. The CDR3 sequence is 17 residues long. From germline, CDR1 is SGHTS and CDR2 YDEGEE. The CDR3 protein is CASSSRGWGSTNEKLFF. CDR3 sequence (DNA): TGTGCCAGCAGCAGCCGGGGGTGGGGATCAACTAATGAAAAACTGTTTTTT. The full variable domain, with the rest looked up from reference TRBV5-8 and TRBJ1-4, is EAGVTQSPTHLIKTRGQQATLRCSPISGHTSVYWYQQALGLGLQFLLWYDEGEERNRGNFPPRFSGRQFPNYSSELNVNALELEDSALYLCASSSRGWGSTNEKLFFGSGTQLSVL.

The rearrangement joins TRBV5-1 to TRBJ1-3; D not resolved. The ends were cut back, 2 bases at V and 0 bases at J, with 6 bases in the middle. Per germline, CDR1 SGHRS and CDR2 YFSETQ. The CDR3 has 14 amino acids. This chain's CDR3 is CASSFGGSGNTIYF. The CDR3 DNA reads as TGCGCCAGCAGCTTTGGCGGCTCTGGAAACACCATATATTTT.

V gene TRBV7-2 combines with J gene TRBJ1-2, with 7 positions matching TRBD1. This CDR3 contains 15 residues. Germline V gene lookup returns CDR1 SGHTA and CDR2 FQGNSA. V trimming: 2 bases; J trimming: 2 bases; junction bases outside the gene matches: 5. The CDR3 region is CASSLKTGDNYGYTF. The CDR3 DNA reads TGTGCCAGCAGCTTAAAAACAGGGGACAACTATGGCTACACCTTC.

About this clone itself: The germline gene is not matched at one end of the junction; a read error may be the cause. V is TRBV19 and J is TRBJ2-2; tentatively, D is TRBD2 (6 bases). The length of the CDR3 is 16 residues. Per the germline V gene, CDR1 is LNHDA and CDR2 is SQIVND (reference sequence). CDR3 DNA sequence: TGTGCCAGTAGTCCGAACCATAGCGGACCTCCGGGGATCGAGGTTTTT. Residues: CASSPNHSGPPGIEVF.

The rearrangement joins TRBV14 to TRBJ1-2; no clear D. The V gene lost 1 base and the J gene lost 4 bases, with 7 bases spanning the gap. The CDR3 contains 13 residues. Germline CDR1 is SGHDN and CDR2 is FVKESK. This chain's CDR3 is CASSQGLSYGYTF. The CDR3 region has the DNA TGTGCCAGCAGCCAAGGACTGAGCTATGGCTACACCTTC. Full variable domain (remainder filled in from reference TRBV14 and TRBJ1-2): EAGVTQFPSHSVIEKGQTVTLRCDPISGHDNLYWYRRVMGKEIKFLLHFVKESKQDESGMPNNRFLAERTGGTYSTLKVQPAELEDSGVYFCASSQGLSYGYTFGSGTRLTVV.

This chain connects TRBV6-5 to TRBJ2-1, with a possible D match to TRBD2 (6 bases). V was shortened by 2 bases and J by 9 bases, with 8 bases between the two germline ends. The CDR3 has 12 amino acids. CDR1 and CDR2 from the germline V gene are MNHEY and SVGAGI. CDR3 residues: CASSYVGGEQFF. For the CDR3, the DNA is TGTGCCAGCAGTTACGTCGGGGGTGAGCAGTTCTTC.

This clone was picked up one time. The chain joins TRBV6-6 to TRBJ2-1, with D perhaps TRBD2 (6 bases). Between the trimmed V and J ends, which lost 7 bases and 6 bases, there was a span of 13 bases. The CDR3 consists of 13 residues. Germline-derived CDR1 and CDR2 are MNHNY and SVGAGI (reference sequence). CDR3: CASTKLALNEQFF. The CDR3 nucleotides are TGTGCCAGCACCAAACTAGCACTCAATGAGCAGTTCTTC.

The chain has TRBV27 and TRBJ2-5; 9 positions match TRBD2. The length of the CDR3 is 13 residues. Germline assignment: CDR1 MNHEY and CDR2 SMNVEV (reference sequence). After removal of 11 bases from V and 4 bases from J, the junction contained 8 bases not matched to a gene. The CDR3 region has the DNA TGTGCCGGACGAGCGGGGGGTCCAGAGACCCAGTACTTC. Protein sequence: CAGRAGGPETQYF.

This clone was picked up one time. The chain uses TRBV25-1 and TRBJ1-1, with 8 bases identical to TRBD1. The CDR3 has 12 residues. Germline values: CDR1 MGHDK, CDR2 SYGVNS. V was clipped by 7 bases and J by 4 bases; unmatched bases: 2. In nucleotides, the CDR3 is TGTGCCAGCACAGGGGGCCTCACTGAAGCTTTCTTT. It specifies CASTGGLTEAFF.

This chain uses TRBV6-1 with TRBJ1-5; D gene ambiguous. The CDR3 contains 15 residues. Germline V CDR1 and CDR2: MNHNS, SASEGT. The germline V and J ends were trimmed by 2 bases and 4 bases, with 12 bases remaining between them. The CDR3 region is CASSENWSQNQPQHF. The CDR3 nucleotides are TGTGCCAGCAGTGAAAATTGGTCACAGAATCAGCCCCAGCATTTT.